These 28 T cell receptor beta chains were all obtained from the same sample, sequenced in a study of long-term antiretroviral therapy in people with HIV. Version v3.0 of the immunoSEQ assay was performed at survey level. Clones were sequenced by immunoSEQ multiplex PCR, and TCRdb holds only the in-frame ones, with some missing. Here the sample spans some 20,000 clones, around 80% being singletons. The sample in question was unsorted PBMCs, obtained 2.9 years after starting antiretroviral therapy. The source of these receptors is a woman aged 25 to 39 with HIV.

The chain is built from TRBV19 and TRBJ1-2, with D unresolved. Trimming removed 5 bases from V and 3 bases from J, with 10 bases in between. This CDR3 has 13 residues. The germline V gene has CDR1 LNHDA and CDR2 SQIVND (reference sequence). CDR3 residues: CASSPRADYGYTF. DNA of the CDR3: TGTGCCAGTAGTCCCCGGGCGGACTATGGCTACACCTTC.

V and J are TRBV5-6 and TRBJ2-7; TRBD2 matches 13 bases. The CDR3 is made up of 15 amino acids. Germline V CDR1 and CDR2: SGHDT, YYEEEE. After removal of 4 bases from V and 6 bases from J, the junction contained 7 bases not matched to a gene. The CDR3 nucleotides are TGTGCCAGCAGCGACGGGACTAGCGGGGTTTTCGAGCAGTACTTC. Translation gives CASSDGTSGVFEQYF.

The sample holds one count of this clone. The chain is built from TRBV4-1 and TRBJ2-2; no clear D. With 1 base removed from V and 3 bases from J, the gap between germline ends came to 6 bases. The CDR3 contains 14 residues. Germline CDR1 reads MGHRA; CDR2 reads YSYEKL. The CDR3 is CASSQVQYTGELFF. Here the CDR3 DNA reads TGCGCCAGCAGCCAAGTACAGTACACCGGGGAGCTGTTTTTT.

As concerns this clone: An end of the junction does not agree with germline; a read error may underlie this. This sequence joins TRBV6-1 and TRBJ1-1; D ambiguous. From germline, CDR1 is MNHNS and CDR2 SASEGT. The CDR3 consists of 13 residues. The CDR3 bases are TGTGCCAGCACTGAAGGATCGAACACTGAAGCTTTCTTT. This encodes CASTEGSNTEAFF.

This clone was detected only once. The chain has TRBV9 and TRBJ2-5; TRBD2 matches at 11 bases. This CDR3 has 16 amino acids. V lost 3 bases to trimming and J lost 1 base; unmatched junction nucleotides: 5. Germline CDR1 SGDLS, CDR2 YYNGEE. In DNA, the CDR3 is TGTGCCAGCAGCGCCACTAGCGGGGGCATCCAAGAGACCCAGTACTTC. Amino acid sequence: CASSATSGGIQETQYF. Full variable domain (remainder filled in from reference TRBV9 and TRBJ2-5): DSGVTQTPKHLITATGQRVTLRCSPRSGDLSVYWYQQSLDQGLQFLIQYYNGEERAKGNILERFSAQQFPDLHSELNLSSLELGDSALYFCASSATSGGIQETQYFGPGTRLLVL.

The chain uses TRBV12-5 and TRBJ1-4; 7 bases map to TRBD1. The CDR3 loop spans 17 amino acids. CDR1 is LGHNT and CDR2 is FRNRAP in the germline V gene. Unmatched junction bases numbered 15, after V lost 3 bases and J lost 8 bases. The CDR3 bases are TGTGCTAGTGGTTTTTGGCCGGACAGGACGAGGCCCGAAAAACTGTTTTTT. Translated: CASGFWPDRTRPEKLFF.

This clone has a single count. The rearrangement uses TRBV14 and TRBJ2-5; D remains ambiguous. The CDR3 length is 13 residues. Trimming shortened V by 4 bases and J by 7 bases, and 13 bases separated the two germline ends. Looked up from germline, CDR1 is SGHDN and CDR2 is FVKESK. In DNA, the CDR3 is TGTGCCAGCAGCCTGGACGTTCCTTCGACCCAGTACTTC. Translating gives CASSLDVPSTQYF. Complete variable domain (other parts from reference TRBV14 and TRBJ2-5): EAGVTQFPSHSVIEKGQTVTLRCDPISGHDNLYWYRRVMGKEIKFLLHFVKESKQDESGMPNNRFLAERTGGTYSTLKVQPAELEDSGVYFCASSLDVPSTQYFGPGTRLLVL.

This sequence joins TRBV2 and TRBJ2-5; the match to TRBD1 covers 8 bases. Germline lookup yields CDR1 SNHLY and CDR2 FYNNEI. This CDR3 has 14 amino acids. V lost 8 bases, J lost 4 bases, and 9 bases stayed unmatched. The CDR3 DNA is TGTGCCAGCGCAACTCAGGGGGCCGGAGAGACCCAGTACTTC. This sequence encodes CASATQGAGETQYF.

The rearrangement links TRBV2 to TRBJ2-7; no firm D call. Germline CDR1 and CDR2: SNHLY and FYNNEI. The CDR3 sequence is 10 residues long. The V end was cut by 0 bases, the J end by 10 bases, with 4 bases between. CDR3 region: CASSEAHQYF. CDR3 nucleotide sequence: TGTGCCAGCAGTGAAGCCCATCAGTACTTC.

The V and J genes are TRBV30 and TRBJ1-4, with unresolved D. This CDR3 has 11 residues. Trimming took 1 base from V and 8 from J, leaving 5 bases between them. Germline V gene lookup returns CDR1 GTSNPN and CDR2 SVGIG (reference sequence). The CDR3 here is CAWSAGEKLFF. The CDR3, as DNA: TGTGCCTGGAGTGCCGGCGAAAAACTGTTTTTT.

The chain carries TRBV27 and TRBJ2-3; D ambiguous. Germline loops: CDR1 MNHEY, CDR2 SMNVEV (reference sequence). Trimming removed 5 bases at V and 4 bases at J, with 16 bases between. The CDR3 is 15 amino acids. The CDR3 reads CASSARFGMADTQYF. CDR3 sequence (DNA): TGTGCCAGCAGTGCTAGGTTTGGGATGGCAGATACGCAGTATTTT.

This clone was picked up a small number of times. The gene calls are TRBV7-9 and TRBJ1-6, with TRBD1 as a possible D gene (5 bases). The V end lost 1 base, the J end lost 0 bases, and 13 bases lay between the germline ends. The germline V gene has CDR1 SEHNR and CDR2 FQNEAQ (reference sequence). The CDR3 runs 18 residues. CDR3 DNA sequence: TGTGCCAGCAGCTTAGGGCAGCAGGGCTTCTCCTATAATTCACCCCTCCACTTT. As protein: CASSLGQQGFSYNSPLHF.

This clone has just one count. The chain has TRBV15 and TRBJ1-1; D unresolved. Germline V gene lookup returns CDR1 LNHNV and CDR2 YYDKDF (reference sequence). V lost 0 bases and J lost 0, with 8 bases in between. CDR3 size: 15 residues. CDR3 DNA: TGTGCCACCAGCAGAGAGAAGGGCCTGAACACTGAAGCTTTCTTT. This encodes CATSREKGLNTEAFF.

V gene TRBV18 combines with J gene TRBJ1-2, with D perhaps matching TRBD1 (6 bases). The ends were cut back, 6 bases at V and 8 bases at J, with 13 bases in the middle. The CDR3 runs to 12 residues. CDR1 is KGHSH, CDR2 LQKENI, per germline. CDR3 in amino acids: CASSQQGNGYTF. CDR3 bases: TGTGCCAGCTCGCAACAGGGAAACGGCTACACCTTC.

This sequence joins TRBV29-1 and TRBJ2-2; D might be TRBD2 (5 bases). The CDR3 loop spans 13 amino acids. Germline CDR1 SQVTM, CDR2 ANQGSEA. V lost 6 bases and J 2 bases, leaving 10 bases between the germline ends. As DNA, the CDR3 is TGCAGCGTGACTGCTAGCAACACCGGGGAGCTGTTTTTT. Translating it yields CSVTASNTGELFF.

This clone was observed a few times. CDR3: CSVVGGPGQGEVQYF. CDR3 coding DNA: TGCAGCGTTGTTGGGGGGCCGGGACAGGGAGAAGTGCAGTACTTC. The chain is built from TRBV29-1 and TRBJ2-7; 9 bases agree with TRBD1. There are 15 residues in the CDR3. Trimming removed 4 bases from V and 9 bases from J; junction bases left unmatched: 16. The germline V gene has CDR1 SQVTM and CDR2 ANQGSEA.

The chain joins TRBV7-9 to TRBJ1-5; weak D call: TRBD1 (5 bases). With 4 bases removed from V and 3 bases from J, the gap between germline ends came to 10 bases. CDR1 is SEHNR and CDR2 is FQNEAQ in the germline V gene (reference sequence). This CDR3 is 14 amino acids long. The CDR3 here is CASSSVGDNQPQHF. The DNA of the CDR3 is TGTGCCAGCAGCTCAGTGGGGGACAATCAGCCCCAGCATTTT.

The chain employs TRBV5-4 and TRBJ2-2; D gene uncertain. V lost 4 bases, J lost 7 bases, and 8 bases lay in between. The CDR3 is made up of 12 amino acids. Germline CDR1 SGHNT, CDR2 YYREEE (reference sequence). CDR3 in amino acids: CASSPWGGELFF. CDR3 DNA sequence: TGTGCCAGCAGCCCCTGGGGCGGGGAGCTGTTTTTT.

A few counts support this clone. The rearrangement uses TRBV7-3 and TRBJ2-1; TRBD1 matches at 9 bases. J was trimmed by 8 bases and V by 5 bases; bases with no gene match: 7. There are 14 residues in the CDR3. Germline CDR1 SGHTA, CDR2 FQGTGA. This CDR3 is CASSVGTGSHEQFF. The CDR3 DNA reads TGTGCCAGCAGCGTTGGGACAGGGAGTCATGAGCAGTTCTTC.

There are a few counts of this clone. The V call is TRBV10-3, the J call TRBJ1-5; D call uncertain. V gave up 3 bases and J gave up 5 bases, with 23 bases separating them. Germline CDR1 ENHRY, CDR2 SYGVKD. CDR3 length: 18 amino acids. The CDR3 DNA reads TGTGCCATCAGTGAAGGGAGGATTTTTTCCCGGGGAGATCAGCCCCAGCATTTT. Its protein product is CAISEGRIFSRGDQPQHF.

This clone has a handful of counts. The CDR3 sequence: CASSPAEGQGGYTF. The CDR3 coding sequence is TGTGCCAGCTCACCCGCGGAGGGCCAGGGTGGCTACACCTTC. The rearrangement joins TRBV18 to TRBJ1-2, with D possibly being TRBD1 (5 bases). Trimming removed 3 bases from V and 7 bases from J, with 15 bases in between. The germline gives CDR1 KGHSH, CDR2 LQKENI. The CDR3 is 14 amino acids.

This clone was seen a few times. V and J are TRBV6-6 and TRBJ1-2; the match to TRBD1 covers 8 bases. J gave up 0 bases and V 7 bases, and 4 bases lay outside the gene matches. This CDR3 is built from 14 residues. Germline V lookup: CDR1 MNHNY, CDR2 SVGAGI (reference sequence). DNA for the CDR3: TGTGCCAGCACTCGGACAGGGTCTAACTATGGCTACACCTTC. Amino acids: CASTRTGSNYGYTF.

Only a few counts were recorded for this clone. The V and J genes are TRBV5-1 and TRBJ2-3, with TRBD2 matching over 13 bases. The CDR3 consists of 16 residues. Trimming removed 3 bases from V and 6 bases from J; junction bases left unmatched: 7. Germline V lookup: CDR1 SGHRS, CDR2 YFSETQ. The CDR3 region has the DNA TGCGCCAGCAGCTCCGCGACTAGCGGGGGGATTGATACGCAGTATTTT. It codes for CASSSATSGGIDTQYF. Filled out from reference TRBV5-1 and TRBJ2-3, the complete variable domain reads KAGVTQTPRYLIKTRGQQVTLSCSPISGHRSVSWYQQTPGQGLQFLFEYFSETQRNKGNFPGRFSGRQFSNSRSEMNVSTLELGDSALYLCASSSATSGGIDTQYFGPGTRLTVL.

The V gene is TRBV6-5, the J gene TRBJ1-6; D might be TRBD1 (5 bases). The CDR3 is 15 residues long. The germline gives CDR1 MNHEY, CDR2 SVGAGI. The ends were cut back, 4 bases at V and 9 bases at J, with 16 bases in the middle. In DNA, the CDR3 is TGTGCCAGCAGTTGGGGGGGGGTACTTTCTTCACCCCTCCACTTT. Translation: CASSWGGVLSSPLHF.

The chain links TRBV30 to TRBJ1-1; 8 bases agree with TRBD1. J gave up 3 bases and V 8 bases, and 8 bases lay outside the gene matches. Germline CDR1 is GTSNPN and CDR2 is SVGIG (reference sequence). The CDR3 has 13 residues. The CDR3: CAGGQDRDTEAFF. The CDR3 nucleotides are TGTGCCGGGGGACAGGACAGGGACACTGAAGCTTTCTTT.

The chain links TRBV29-1 to TRBJ2-1, with TRBD1 matching over 10 bases. Germline loops: CDR1 SQVTM, CDR2 ANQGSEA. CDR3 length: 15 residues. The V segment lost 1 base and the J segment 3 bases; nucleotides outside the gene matches: 3. DNA of the CDR3: TGCAGCGTTGAAGGGGACAGGGGAAACTACAATGAGCAGTTCTTC. It yields the protein CSVEGDRGNYNEQFF.

This clone was detected only once. The chain links TRBV2 to TRBJ2-5; weak D call: TRBD1 (5 bases). CDR1 is SNHLY, CDR2 FYNNEI, per germline. This CDR3 is 11 amino acids long. V was shortened by 7 bases and J by 5 bases, with 8 bases between the two germline ends. CDR3 loop: CASKGWETQYF. The CDR3 nucleotides are TGTGCCAGCAAGGGGTGGGAGACCCAGTACTTC.

V usage is TRBV6-6 and J usage is TRBJ2-3; possibly TRBD1 for D (6 bases). The germline V gene has CDR1 MNHNY and CDR2 SVGAGI (reference sequence). V lost 2 bases and J lost 2, with 11 bases in between. This CDR3 contains 15 residues. CDR3 loop: CASSYVGADTDTQYF. Here the CDR3 DNA reads TGTGCCAGCAGTTACGTGGGGGCCGACACAGATACGCAGTATTTT.